One sample yielded the 24 T cell receptor beta chains listed below, sequenced in a study of regulatory T cells in long-lasting Graves disease. Time point defined: persistent/refractory GD, antithyroid drugs over 5 years with positive TRAb. Preparation of the TCR library used RNA extracted from PBMCs. TCR beta libraries were built with iRepertoire HTBI primers and Arm-PCR of CDR3 regions. MiXCR, applied by TCRdb to the multiplex PCR reads, yields one record per CDR3 protein. The data hold 360,000 or so distinct CDR3 sequences, with approximately 25% observed a single time. The sample was peripheral blood mononuclear cells (PBMCs), taken when the disease was refractory, from a patient treated with antithyroid drugs. Source of these receptors: a woman aged 40 to 50 with Graves disease.

There are many counts of this clonotype. The chain employs TRBV12-3 or TRBV12-4 and TRBJ2-5; 10 bases match TRBD1. V shed 8 bases and J 5 bases; nucleotides not matched to a gene: 11. CDR3 length: 15 amino acids. DNA of the CDR3: TGTGCCAGCGCATTCTCCGGGACAGGGGAGGAGACCCAGTACTTC. Its translation is CASAFSGTGEETQYF.

Ten or more counts support this clonotype. The V call is TRBV7-9, the J call TRBJ1-1; no firm D call. The ends were cut back, 0 bases at V and 3 bases at J, with 11 bases in the middle. Germline V lookup: CDR1 SEHNR, CDR2 FQNEAQ (reference sequence). The CDR3 spans 15 residues. This CDR3 is CASSLAKGKDTEAFF. In DNA, the CDR3 is TGTGCCAGCAGCTTAGCAAAGGGAAAGGACACTGAAGCTTTCTTT. The entire variable domain, with the rest obtained from reference TRBV7-9 and TRBJ1-1, is as follows: DTGVSQNPRHKITKRGQNVTFRCDPISEHNRLYWYRQTLGQGPEFLTYFQNEAQLEKSRLLSDRFSAERPKGSFSTLEIQRTEQGDSAMYLCASSLAKGKDTEAFFGQGTRLTVV.

This chain uses TRBV2 with TRBJ2-7; TRBD2 matches at 7 bases. This CDR3 is 16 amino acids long. Unmatched junction bases numbered 11, after V lost 6 bases and J lost 0 bases. Germline V gene lookup returns CDR1 SNHLY and CDR2 FYNNEI. CDR3 DNA sequence: TGTGCCAGCAGCCGAAGGGCTAGCGGTTTCTCCTACGAGCAGTACTTC. Its protein product is CASSRRASGFSYEQYF.

This clonotype was picked up a small number of times. V and J are TRBV5-5 and TRBJ2-4, with a possible D match to TRBD2 (5 bases). Trimming pared 2 bases from V and 8 bases from J, leaving 14 bases between. Germline V gene sequence: CDR1 SGHKS, CDR2 YYEKEE (reference sequence). This CDR3 comprises 14 residues. As DNA, the CDR3 is TGTGCCAGCAGCTTTGGCACTAGAAACGACATTCAGTACTTC. This gives the protein CASSFGTRNDIQYF.

This clonotype was seen at least ten times. This CDR3 is CASSLSWGYEKLFF. CDR3 bases: TGTGCCAGCAGTTTATCTTGGGGATATGAAAAACTGTTTTTT. This chain uses TRBV28 with TRBJ1-4; D unclear. V was shortened by 1 base and J by 6 bases, with 9 bases between the two germline ends. CDR3 size: 14 residues. The germline CDR1 and CDR2 sequences are MDHEN and SYDVKM. The variable domain in full, with the rest retrieved from reference TRBV28 and TRBJ1-4, is DVKVTQSSRYLVKRTGEKVFLECVQDMDHENMFWYRQDPGLGLRLIYFSYDVKMKEKGDIPEGYSVSREKKERFSLILESASTNQTSMYLCASSLSWGYEKLFFGSGTQLSVL.

At least ten counts were recorded for this clonotype. The rearrangement joins TRBV28 to TRBJ2-7; 7 nucleotides agree with TRBD2. CDR1 and CDR2 (germline): MDHEN, SYDVKM. The CDR3 is 12 residues long. With 7 bases clipped from V and 5 bases from J, the junction kept 5 bases outside the gene matches. CDR3 sequence: CASTGGIDEQYF. In nucleotides, the CDR3 is TGTGCCAGCACCGGGGGGATAGACGAGCAGTACTTC.

The chain carries TRBV4-2 and TRBJ2-3; TRBD2 is a possible D gene (6 bases). The V gene's germline CDR1 is LGHNA and CDR2 YNFKEQ. The CDR3 runs 17 residues. Trimming left V 1 base short and J 2 bases short, with 16 bases between. In DNA, the CDR3 is TGTGCCAGCAGCCAAGCGATGACTAGAATTATCACAGATACGCAGTATTTT. It codes for CASSQAMTRIITDTQYF.

This chain links TRBV20-1 with TRBJ2-7; 11 nucleotides align to TRBD2. V gave up 0 bases and J gave up 3 bases; unmatched junction bases: 4. The length of the CDR3 is 15 residues. Germline V gene lookup returns CDR1 DFQATT and CDR2 SNEGSKA (reference sequence). The CDR3 region is CSARDSSGRFYEQYF. DNA for the CDR3: TGCAGTGCTAGAGATTCTAGCGGGAGGTTCTACGAGCAGTACTTC.

In regard to this clonotype: Relative to the germline gene, one junction end is altered; a read error may explain this. The chain employs TRBV27 and TRBJ2-7; 12 bases align to TRBD1. This CDR3 spans 14 amino acids. Germline CDR1 is MNHEY and CDR2 is SMNVEV (reference sequence). The CDR3 region has the DNA TGTGCCAGCAGTTTTGGGACAGGGGGCTACGAGCGGTACTTC. This codes for CASSFGTGGYERYF.

CDR3 in DNA: TGTGCCTGGAGTGGGGACAGGCGCTACGAGCAGTACTTC. The encoded protein is CAWSGDRRYEQYF. The chain combines TRBV30 with TRBJ2-7; the match to TRBD1 covers 8 bases. This CDR3 spans 13 amino acids. Germline V gene sequence: CDR1 GTSNPN, CDR2 SVGIG (reference sequence). The V and J ends lost 1 base and 3 bases, in that order; junction bases with no gene match: 2.

This chain connects TRBV19 to TRBJ1-2; a possible D gene is TRBD1 (6 bases). V was clipped by 1 base and J by 4 bases, with 13 bases between them. The CDR3 loop spans 15 amino acids. The germline V gene has CDR1 LNHDA and CDR2 SQIVND (reference sequence). The CDR3 nucleotides read TGTGCCAGTAGTATAGCAGGGGCAGGCGTCTATGGCTACACCTTC. This codes for CASSIAGAGVYGYTF.

The chain employs TRBV28 and TRBJ1-1; D is ambiguous. The V gene's germline CDR1 is MDHEN and CDR2 SYDVKM. Trimming removed 5 bases at V and 6 bases at J, with 10 bases between. CDR3 length: 12 residues. The CDR3: CASSPESSEAFF. CDR3 sequence (DNA): TGTGCCAGCAGTCCGGAGTCATCTGAAGCTTTCTTT.

This clonotype was recorded many times. The V call is TRBV6-1, the J call TRBJ2-6; 8 bases fit TRBD1. This CDR3 is 18 amino acids long. Germline V gene lookup returns CDR1 MNHNS and CDR2 SASEGT. The trim removed 7 bases at V and 2 bases at J, leaving 13 bases unmatched. The CDR3 nucleotides read TGTGCCAGCACCTTCGGACAGGGTAGTGTAACTGGGGCCAACGTCCTGACTTTC. Residues: CASTFGQGSVTGANVLTF.

This clonotype was seen ten or more times. The CDR3 reads CASSSSGALQETQYF. CDR3 coding DNA: TGTGCCAGCAGTTCAAGCGGAGCCCTACAAGAGACCCAGTACTTC. The chain joins TRBV28 to TRBJ2-5, with TRBD2 as a possible D gene (5 bases). Trimming left V 4 bases short and J 2 bases short, with 14 bases between. The CDR3 has 15 amino acids. Germline CDR1 is MDHEN and CDR2 is SYDVKM.

The table lists this clonotype with a few counts. V gene TRBV20-1 combines with J gene TRBJ1-5, with a tentative D call TRBD1 (5 bases). The ends were cut back, 0 bases at V and 2 bases at J, with 8 bases in the middle. CDR1 and CDR2 from the germline V gene are DFQATT and SNEGSKA (reference sequence). This CDR3 is built from 14 residues. CDR3 residues: CSARDTTGNQPQHF. In DNA form, the CDR3 reads TGCAGTGCTAGAGATACGACAGGCAATCAGCCCCAGCATTTT.

This clonotype was seen a handful of times. This chain connects TRBV28 to TRBJ2-7; D remains ambiguous. CDR1 is MDHEN, CDR2 SYDVKM, per germline. The CDR3 length is 12 residues. V was cut by 2 bases and J by 7 bases, with 9 bases left in between. The CDR3 nucleotides read TGTGCCAGCAGTTTAAACGTGCGGGAGCAGTACTTC. Translation: CASSLNVREQYF.

The V gene is TRBV7-3, the J gene TRBJ2-5; 10 bases map to TRBD1. The CDR3 covers 14 residues. The ends lost 3 bases at V and 5 bases at J; junction bases unmatched: 3. The V gene's germline CDR1 is SGHTA and CDR2 FQGTGA. CDR3 region: CASSLTGGAETQYF. The CDR3 nucleotides are TGTGCCAGCAGCTTGACAGGGGGCGCGGAGACCCAGTACTTC.

J is TRBJ2-1 and V is TRBV7-2; D is unresolved. CDR3 size: 14 residues. V shed 1 base and J shed 0 bases, with 4 bases lying between them. CDR1 is SGHTA, CDR2 FQGNSA, per germline. CDR3 sequence reads: CASSLGYSYNEQFF. CDR3 nucleotides: TGTGCCAGCAGCTTAGGCTACTCCTACAATGAGCAGTTCTTC.

This clonotype was recorded a few times. The chain combines TRBV7-3 with TRBJ1-3; D remains unclear. CDR1 is SGHTA and CDR2 is FQGTGA in the germline V gene. CDR3 length: 12 residues. V was cut by 5 bases and J by 4 bases, with 6 bases left in between. The CDR3 DNA reads as TGTGCCAGCAGCCCCGGGGGAAACACCATATATTTT. The encoded protein is CASSPGGNTIYF.

This clonotype was seen only a few times. This chain uses TRBV11-2 with TRBJ2-2; TRBD2 matches at 10 bases. The CDR3 contains 17 residues. Germline loops: CDR1 SGHAT, CDR2 FQNNGV. V lost 1 base and J lost 4; bases outside the gene matches: 6. The CDR3 loop is CASSLVGGLAPTGELFF. CDR3 sequence (DNA): TGTGCCAGCAGCTTAGTAGGGGGACTAGCGCCCACCGGGGAGCTGTTTTTT.

The chain couples TRBV19 to TRBJ1-4; the match to TRBD1 covers 10 bases. CDR3 size: 13 residues. Germline trimming cut 9 bases from V and 7 bases from J; bases unmatched to any gene: 5. Germline V gene lookup returns CDR1 LNHDA and CDR2 SQIVND (reference sequence). Written as DNA, the CDR3 is TGTGCCAGCAGCCGGGACAGGGGTGAAAAACTGTTTTTT. Protein sequence: CASSRDRGEKLFF. The full variable domain, in which reference TRBV19 and TRBJ1-4 provide the parts outside the CDR3, is DGGITQSPKYLFRKEGQNVTLSCEQNLNHDAMYWYRQDPGQGLRLIYYSQIVNDFQKGDIAEGYSVSREKKESFPLTVTSAQKNPTAFYLCASSRDRGEKLFFGSGTQLSVL.

V is TRBV2 and J is TRBJ2-1; 11 bases line up with TRBD2. Germline loops: CDR1 SNHLY, CDR2 FYNNEI. CDR3 length: 12 amino acids. J lost 12 bases, V lost 10 bases, and 8 bases had no gene match. CDR3 coding DNA: TGTGCCACCCGACTAGCGGGGCCGGGGCAGTTCTTC. Amino acid sequence: CATRLAGPGQFF.

The table lists this clonotype with many counts. The chain combines TRBV12-3 or TRBV12-4 with TRBJ2-7; perhaps TRBD1 as D (5 bases). V gave up 5 bases and J gave up 2 bases, with 13 bases separating them. The CDR3 covers 14 residues. The chain's CDR3 is CASSTNRGAYEQYF. CDR3 nucleotide sequence: TGTGCCAGCAGTACGAATAGGGGTGCCTACGAGCAGTACTTC.

This clonotype was observed a handful of times. This sequence joins TRBV19 and TRBJ1-2; D possibly corresponds to TRBD1 (6 bases). The V end was cut by 5 bases, the J end by 5 bases, with 15 bases between. Germline V gene sequence: CDR1 LNHDA, CDR2 SQIVND (reference sequence). CDR3 size: 14 residues. CDR3 in amino acids: CASSPGGTPYGYTF. The CDR3 nucleotides read TGTGCCAGTAGTCCCGGGGGCACCCCATATGGCTACACCTTC.